This T cell receptor (beta chain) appears in the sequencing data of a study of T cell responses to AZD1222 COVID-19 vaccine. Study-wide points: The donor cohort was predominantly white British with a female majority, and clonal diversity may have been underestimated. Researchers took repertoire samples only after the peak T cell response had come. Once two AZD1222 doses were given, Spike-specific TCR breadth and depth went up. Epitopes outside B.1.351 and B.1.1.7 mutated regions reportedly drew nearly half of spike TCRs.

V lost 4 bases and J lost 1, with 16 bases in between. This CDR3 is built from 15 residues. Per the germline V gene, CDR1 is SQVTM and CDR2 is ANQGSEA. Profiled with immunoSEQ multiplex PCR; TCRdb holds only in-frame clones, not every one. Of fewer than 180,000 clones in the sample, about 93% are singletons; the top ten hold roughly 1.2%. Comment on this clone: The target antigen is unknown.

This receptor was taken from an adult in good health. The chain recombines TRBV29-1 with TRBJ1-1; tentative D call: TRBD1 (5 bases). Material: peripheral blood, obtained on day 0 of AZD1222 vaccination. CDR3 sequence (DNA): TGCAGCGTTGTCCGGGGCTACAAGGGGAACACTGAAGCTTTCTTT. Protein sequence: CSVVRGYKGNTEAFF.